The next 24 T cell receptor beta chains were all read from a single sample in a study of PD-L1 blockade in urothelial cancer. Assay used: immunoSEQ multiplex PCR; TCRdb lists only in-frame clones, some missing. The sample consists of about 45,000 clones, around 88% of them appearing once. The material was PBMCs, obtained around atezolizumab (anti-PD-L1) treatment. The receptors stem from a man older than 75 with urothelial cancer.

The chain couples TRBV20-1 to TRBJ2-2; perhaps TRBD2 as D (5 bases). V was trimmed by 7 bases and J by 9 bases, leaving 12 bases between them. CDR3 size: 11 residues. Germline CDR1 is DFQATT and CDR2 is SNEGSKA (reference sequence). CDR3 bases: TGCAGTGGACAACTAGGGTGGGAGCTGTTTTTT. Its translation: CSGQLGWELFF.

The chain has TRBV7-9 and TRBJ2-5, with D perhaps matching TRBD1 (6 bases). The germline gives CDR1 SEHNR, CDR2 FQNEAQ (reference sequence). The CDR3 has 16 amino acids. The V end lost 4 bases, the J end lost 5 bases, and 20 bases lay between the germline ends. CDR3 region: CASSSAGTPRTETQYF. The CDR3 nucleotides are TGTGCCAGCAGCTCCGCTGGGACACCGAGGACGGAGACCCAGTACTTC.

The table lists this clone with a count of one. The J gene is TRBJ1-3, the V gene TRBV29-1; D remains ambiguous. The CDR3 is made up of 15 amino acids. V lost 4 bases to trimming and J lost 0 bases, with 13 bases between them. Germline lookup yields CDR1 SQVTM and CDR2 ANQGSEA. The CDR3 reads CSVVLVDSSGNTIYF. DNA for the CDR3: TGCAGCGTTGTTTTGGTTGATAGCTCTGGAAACACCATATATTTT.

This clone was seen just once. The V call is TRBV5-1, the J call TRBJ1-1; TRBD1 might be the D (6 bases). Trimming removed 3 bases at V and 2 bases at J, with 14 bases between. The CDR3 consists of 15 residues. CDR1 SGHRS and CDR2 YFSETQ come from the germline V gene. CDR3 sequence (DNA): TGCGCCAGCAGCTCACCTGACAGGAGAAACACTGAAGCTTTCTTT. Amino acids: CASSSPDRRNTEAFF.

The rearrangement links TRBV7-2 to TRBJ1-4, with TRBD1 identical over 7 bases. This CDR3 is built from 17 residues. Germline lookup yields CDR1 SGHTA and CDR2 FQGNSA. The J segment lost 2 bases and the V segment lost 4 bases, leaving 10 bases of the junction unmatched. The CDR3 region has the DNA TGTGCCAGCAGCTACCAGCAGGGGGGCGGGACTAATGAAAAACTGTTTTTT. It encodes CASSYQQGGGTNEKLFF.

The chain links TRBV19 to TRBJ2-1; TRBD1 might be the D (6 bases). Trimming left V 5 bases short and J 5 bases short, with 10 bases between. Germline V CDR1 and CDR2: LNHDA, SQIVND (reference sequence). The CDR3 sequence is 13 residues long. The CDR3 DNA reads as TGTGCCAGTAGTGACCGACAGGACAATGAGCAGTTCTTC. Translated, it gives CASSDRQDNEQFF.

This chain links TRBV19 with TRBJ1-2; D possibly corresponds to TRBD1 (6 bases). The V and J ends lost 7 bases and 5 bases respectively, with 17 bases between them. The CDR3 is 14 residues long. Germline-derived CDR1 and CDR2 are LNHDA and SQIVND (reference sequence). In DNA, the CDR3 is TGTGCCAGTACCCTACCAGGGGCCTTATATGGCTACACCTTC. It is translated as CASTLPGALYGYTF. Looking up the rest from reference TRBV19 and TRBJ1-2 gives the full variable domain: DGGITQSPKYLFRKEGQNVTLSCEQNLNHDAMYWYRQDPGQGLRLIYYSQIVNDFQKGDIAEGYSVSREKKESFPLTVTSAQKNPTAFYLCASTLPGALYGYTFGSGTRLTVV.

The chain carries TRBV19 and TRBJ2-2, with 7 bases identical to TRBD1. The CDR3 consists of 15 residues. Germline lookup yields CDR1 LNHDA and CDR2 SQIVND (reference sequence). V was pared by 6 bases and J by 0 bases, with 4 bases of the junction left unmatched. Here the CDR3 DNA reads TGTGCCAGTAGCCGGGGACAGACGAACACCGGGGAGCTGTTTTTT. Translated, it gives CASSRGQTNTGELFF. Combining the CDR3 with reference TRBV19 and TRBJ2-2 gives the whole variable domain DGGITQSPKYLFRKEGQNVTLSCEQNLNHDAMYWYRQDPGQGLRLIYYSQIVNDFQKGDIAEGYSVSREKKESFPLTVTSAQKNPTAFYLCASSRGQTNTGELFFGEGSRLTVL.

V is TRBV5-1 and J is TRBJ2-3; a weak D match, TRBD1 (6 bases). V lost 6 bases, J lost 4 bases, and 18 bases lay in between. CDR1 is SGHRS, CDR2 YFSETQ, per germline. The CDR3 spans 15 residues. CDR3 residues: CASTNRAIAADTQYF. CDR3 DNA sequence: TGCGCCAGCACCAACAGGGCAATCGCAGCAGATACGCAGTATTTT.

This rearrangement joins TRBV27 to TRBJ1-5; D is possibly TRBD1 (6 bases). The V gene lost 6 bases and the J gene lost 3 bases, with 12 bases spanning the gap. Germline V gives CDR1 MNHEY, CDR2 SMNVEV (reference sequence). The CDR3 is 14 amino acids. CDR3 residues: CASSPGQFNQPQHF. CDR3 bases: TGTGCCAGCAGCCCCGGACAGTTCAATCAGCCCCAGCATTTT.

The chain links TRBV6-1 to TRBJ2-5, with D possibly being TRBD2 (5 bases). Germline CDR1 reads MNHNS; CDR2 reads SASEGT. The CDR3 runs 15 residues. The V and J ends lost 7 bases and 2 bases respectively, with 17 bases between them. In DNA form, the CDR3 reads TGTGCCAGCACTCAAGGGATTAGCGAACAAGAGACCCAGTACTTC. Its protein is CASTQGISEQETQYF.

The chain links TRBV10-3 to TRBJ1-2; 8 bases match TRBD1. Germline V gives CDR1 ENHRY, CDR2 SYGVKD. CDR3 size: 13 residues. V gave up 7 bases and J gave up 4 bases; unmatched junction bases: 5. The CDR3 sequence is CAINTDRAYGYTF. The DNA for the CDR3 is TGTGCCATCAACACGGACAGGGCCTATGGCTACACCTTC.

V gene TRBV7-7 combines with J gene TRBJ2-5, with 12 positions matching TRBD2. CDR3 length: 16 residues. The germline V gene has CDR1 SSHAT and CDR2 FNYEAQ (reference sequence). V gave up 5 bases and J gave up 4 bases; unmatched junction bases: 8. DNA for the CDR3: TGTGCCAGCAGCCGATCTAGCGGGAGGGCCGGAGAGACCCAGTACTTC. Protein sequence: CASSRSSGRAGETQYF.

The rearrangement uses TRBV11-3 and TRBJ1-2; D gene unclear. The V end lost 0 bases, the J end lost 4 bases, and 12 bases lay between the germline ends. There are 15 residues in the CDR3. The germline CDR1 and CDR2 sequences are SGHNT and YENEEA. CDR3 sequence (DNA): TGTGCCAGCAGCTTAGATCTGAGGGTACGCTATGGCTACACCTTC. Encoded protein: CASSLDLRVRYGYTF.

The J gene is TRBJ2-4, the V gene TRBV6-1, with 8 bases matching TRBD1. V lost 2 bases, J lost 9 bases, and 12 bases stayed unmatched. CDR1 and CDR2 (germline): MNHNS, SASEGT. This CDR3 is 16 amino acids long. As DNA, the CDR3 is TGTGCCAGCAGTGAAAGATCCCAGGGGGCGCTTGGCATTCAGTACTTC. Translated: CASSERSQGALGIQYF.

The V gene is TRBV4-3, the J gene TRBJ2-3; 8 positions match TRBD2. The germline gives CDR1 LGHNA, CDR2 YSLEER. V lost 5 bases and J lost 0; bases outside the gene matches: 4. The CDR3 is 15 amino acids. DNA for the CDR3: TGCGCCAGCAGCTTGACTAGCGCTAGCACAGATACGCAGTATTTT. It translates to CASSLTSASTDTQYF.

The CDR3 nucleotides are TGTGCCAGCAGCAGGGGGTCGGGCACCGGGGAGCTGTTTTTT. Protein product: CASSRGSGTGELFF. The chain recombines TRBV28 with TRBJ2-2, with TRBD1 matching over 7 bases. From germline, CDR1 is MDHEN and CDR2 SYDVKM. The CDR3 runs to 14 residues. J gave up 4 bases and V 6 bases, and 5 bases lay outside the gene matches.

The rearrangement joins TRBV7-2 to TRBJ2-7; D is possibly TRBD2 (5 bases). Trimming removed 5 bases from V and 6 bases from J, with 17 bases in between. The CDR3 loop spans 14 amino acids. The germline V gene encodes CDR1 SGHTA and CDR2 FQGNSA. The DNA of the CDR3 is TGTGCCAGCAGCCCCCGGACTGGCAACGGCGAGCAGTACTTC. It encodes CASSPRTGNGEQYF.

The table lists this clone with a count of one. The genes are TRBV12-5 and TRBJ2-7; 7 nucleotides match TRBD1. V was pared by 6 bases and J by 3 bases, with 5 bases of the junction left unmatched. The CDR3 spans 13 residues. The germline V gene has CDR1 LGHNT and CDR2 FRNRAP. DNA for the CDR3: TGTGCTAGTGGGACAGGGCTATTCTACGAGCAGTACTTC. It encodes CASGTGLFYEQYF.

V gene TRBV2 combines with J gene TRBJ2-1; 7 nucleotides align to TRBD1. Germline trimming cut 10 bases from V and 10 bases from J; bases unmatched to any gene: 13. This CDR3 contains 13 residues. Germline V gene sequence: CDR1 SNHLY, CDR2 FYNNEI. The CDR3 DNA follows: TGTGCCATCGACAGGGTGGACCAAGGCGAGCAGTTCTTC. It is translated as CAIDRVDQGEQFF.

The V and J genes are TRBV11-2 and TRBJ2-1; D gene uncertain. Germline V gene lookup returns CDR1 SGHAT and CDR2 FQNNGV. CDR3 length: 14 residues. Trimming shortened V by 1 base and J by 9 bases, and 13 bases separated the two germline ends. The chain's CDR3 is CASSLVVGRAEQFF. The CDR3 DNA follows: TGTGCCAGCAGCTTAGTCGTCGGTCGTGCTGAGCAGTTCTTC. Looking up the rest from reference TRBV11-2 and TRBJ2-1 gives the full variable domain: EAGVAQSPRYKIIEKRQSVAFWCNPISGHATLYWYQQILGQGPKLLIQFQNNGVVDDSQLPKDRFSAERLKGVDSTLKIQPAKLEDSAVYLCASSLVVGRAEQFFGPGTRLTVL.

V is TRBV29-1 and J is TRBJ2-1; 9 nucleotides line up with TRBD2. V lost 3 bases, J lost 1 base, and 19 bases stayed unmatched. The CDR3 is made up of 20 amino acids. Per germline, CDR1 SQVTM and CDR2 ANQGSEA. The CDR3 nucleotides are TGCAGCGTTGAGAAAACCCTAGCGGGAAAGATATTACGATCCTACAATGAGCAGTTCTTC. Protein: CSVEKTLAGKILRSYNEQFF.

This chain joins TRBV5-4 and TRBJ2-7; possible D gene TRBD2, 6 bases. V lost 4 bases and J 4 bases, leaving 15 bases between the germline ends. This CDR3 has 14 amino acids. Germline V gene lookup returns CDR1 SGHNT and CDR2 YYREEE (reference sequence). CDR3 sequence (DNA): TGTGCCAGCAGCAGGGAGGCGGCTCTGTACGAGCAGTACTTC. It codes for CASSREAALYEQYF.

The chain recombines TRBV19 with TRBJ2-6; D uncertain. V lost 6 bases and J lost 0, with 12 bases in between. Germline V gene data show CDR1 as LNHDA and CDR2 as SQIVND (reference sequence). The CDR3 runs 16 residues. CDR3 loop: CASRPPQYSGANVLTF. CDR3 DNA sequence: TGTGCCAGTAGACCTCCACAGTACTCTGGGGCCAACGTCCTGACTTTC. Looking up the rest from reference TRBV19 and TRBJ2-6 gives the full variable domain: DGGITQSPKYLFRKEGQNVTLSCEQNLNHDAMYWYRQDPGQGLRLIYYSQIVNDFQKGDIAEGYSVSREKKESFPLTVTSAQKNPTAFYLCASRPPQYSGANVLTFGAGSRLTVL.